The 20 T cell receptor beta chains in this list originate from one sample, sequenced in a study of cytomegalovirus exposure and HLA in healthy donors. PCR primers comprised 60 Vbeta and 13 Jbeta primers. The table came from immunoSEQ multiplex PCR; TCRdb's copy has only in-frame clones and leaves some out. The sample lists some 75,000 clones; roughly 79% were seen once. The sample was PBMCs. The receptors were sampled from a man between 18 and 35 years old in good health and CMV-seropositive.

This clone was recorded a few times. CDR3 DNA sequence: TGCGCCAGCCGACAGACTTACAATGAGCAGTTCTTC. It is translated as CASRQTYNEQFF. This chain connects TRBV10-2 to TRBJ2-1; TRBD1 might be the D (5 bases). The CDR3 spans 12 residues. Germline CDR1 and CDR2: WSHSY and SAAADI. The V end was cut by 8 bases, the J end by 4 bases, with 9 bases between.

The rearrangement uses TRBV5-1 and TRBJ1-1; 7 bases are shared with TRBD1. The germline V gene has CDR1 SGHRS and CDR2 YFSETQ. V gave up 4 bases and J gave up 0 bases; unmatched junction bases: 6. This CDR3 has 15 residues. The CDR3 loop reads CASSRDSHMNTEAFF. The CDR3 region has the DNA TGCGCCAGCAGCAGGGACAGCCACATGAACACTGAAGCTTTCTTT.

The chain combines TRBV7-2 with TRBJ1-5, with a weak D call TRBD1 (5 bases). The CDR3 consists of 13 residues. Germline CDR1 and CDR2: SGHTA and FQGNSA. V lost 1 base, J lost 5 bases, and 6 bases lay in between. The CDR3 protein is CASSLEGYQPQHF. The CDR3 region has the DNA TGTGCCAGCAGCTTAGAGGGGTATCAGCCCCAGCATTTT.

The CDR3 bases are TGTGCCAGCAGCCAGGGGACTAGCGGGAGTTCGTGGAATGAGCAGTTCTTC. This translates into CASSQGTSGSSWNEQFF. The chain uses TRBV4-2 and TRBJ2-1; 14 bases are shared with TRBD2. The CDR3 spans 17 residues. Germline loops: CDR1 LGHNA, CDR2 YNFKEQ. The junction had 8 bases not matched to a gene; V was cut back by 3 bases and J by 7 bases.

This clone was picked up one time. This chain uses TRBV6-5 with TRBJ1-1; 8 bases map to TRBD1. The germline V gene encodes CDR1 MNHEY and CDR2 SVGAGI. This CDR3 comprises 12 residues. The trim removed 6 bases at V and 9 bases at J, leaving 6 bases unmatched. CDR3 DNA sequence: TGTGCCAGCAGCCCGGGACAGGCAAAAGCTTTCTTT. Amino acids: CASSPGQAKAFF.

The chain recombines TRBV28 with TRBJ2-2; no definite D call. Per the germline V gene, CDR1 is MDHEN and CDR2 is SYDVKM. The V end was cut by 2 bases, the J end by 6 bases, with 10 bases between. The length of the CDR3 is 14 residues. CDR3 sequence: CASSLLRIAGELFF. CDR3 nucleotide sequence: TGTGCCAGCAGTTTACTTCGTATAGCCGGGGAGCTGTTTTTT.

This clone was detected a few times. The rearrangement joins TRBV29-1 to TRBJ1-3, with 7 bases that match TRBD1. CDR1 is SQVTM, CDR2 ANQGSEA, per germline. The CDR3 is 14 amino acids. V lost 4 bases to trimming and J lost 0 bases; unmatched junction nucleotides: 3. CDR3 region: CSVGWDSSGNTIYF. The DNA of the CDR3 is TGCAGCGTTGGTTGGGACAGCTCTGGAAACACCATATATTTT.

This chain connects TRBV29-1 to TRBJ2-2, with D possibly being TRBD1 (6 bases). The V gene's germline CDR1 is SQVTM and CDR2 ANQGSEA. The CDR3 has 13 residues. Trimming removed 7 bases from V and 5 bases from J, with 14 bases in between. The CDR3 spells CSGRTAKTGELFF. In DNA, the CDR3 is TGCAGCGGACGGACAGCAAAGACCGGGGAGCTGTTTTTT.

V and J are TRBV6-5 and TRBJ1-1; D possibly corresponds to TRBD1 (5 bases). CDR3 length: 13 amino acids. From germline, CDR1 is MNHEY and CDR2 SVGAGI. Trimming removed 8 bases from V and 4 bases from J, with 14 bases in between. The CDR3 sequence is CASSRGGITEAFF. CDR3 nucleotides: TGTGCCAGCTCAAGGGGCGGGATCACTGAAGCTTTCTTT.

The J gene is TRBJ2-1, the V gene TRBV7-8; TRBD2 matches at 7 bases. This CDR3 region has 21 residues. Germline V gene sequence: CDR1 SGHVS, CDR2 FQNEAQ. Trimming took 5 bases from V and 0 from J; bases not matched to a gene: 22. The CDR3 is CASSLRSWNYERGRSYNEQFF. CDR3 bases: TGTGCCAGCAGCCTCCGTAGTTGGAATTACGAGCGGGGACGCTCCTACAATGAGCAGTTCTTC.

The chain combines TRBV7-6 with TRBJ2-1; 7 bases match TRBD1. This CDR3 has 14 residues. CDR1 and CDR2 from the germline V gene are SGHVS and FNYEAQ. J lost 8 bases, V lost 0 bases, and 4 bases had no gene match. CDR3 coding DNA: TGTGCCAGCAGCTTAGCTGACAGGGCGGATGAGCAGTTCTTC. It yields the protein CASSLADRADEQFF.

The J gene is TRBJ2-3, the V gene TRBV9, with D unclear. V lost 1 base and J 4 bases, leaving 7 bases between the germline ends. Germline V gives CDR1 SGDLS, CDR2 YYNGEE. The CDR3 runs 13 residues. The CDR3 sequence: CASSVTGADTQYF. CDR3 DNA: TGTGCCAGCAGCGTAACTGGAGCAGATACGCAGTATTTT. Based on the CDR3 plus reference TRBV9 and TRBJ2-3, the full variable domain is DSGVTQTPKHLITATGQRVTLRCSPRSGDLSVYWYQQSLDQGLQFLIQYYNGEERAKGNILERFSAQQFPDLHSELNLSSLELGDSALYFCASSVTGADTQYFGPGTRLTVL.

This chain uses TRBV2 with TRBJ2-5; D is possibly TRBD2 (6 bases). The CDR3 has 12 residues. Germline-derived CDR1 and CDR2 are SNHLY and FYNNEI. Deletions cut 8 bases from V and 2 bases from J, with 9 bases between. CDR3 nucleotides: TGTGCCAGCTCTAGCGTACAAGAGACCCAGTACTTC. It specifies CASSSVQETQYF.

CDR3 sequence: CASSWTGRRRTEAFF. The CDR3 bases are TGTGCCAGCAGCTGGACTGGCCGGAGGCGCACTGAAGCTTTCTTT. V and J are TRBV11-2 and TRBJ1-1; D call uncertain. The germline gives CDR1 SGHAT, CDR2 FQNNGV. This CDR3 has 15 residues. Trimming took off 4 bases at V and 4 bases at J, with 16 bases between the two ends.

The rearrangement uses TRBV28 and TRBJ1-2; the D is unclear. Trimming cost V 6 bases and J 5 bases, with 7 bases left between them. CDR3 size: 11 residues. Per the germline V gene, CDR1 is MDHEN and CDR2 is SYDVKM. CDR3 in DNA: TGTGCCAGCAGGGTAGAATATGGCTACACCTTC. This sequence encodes CASRVEYGYTF.

The rearrangement joins TRBV9 to TRBJ2-2; 7 nucleotides align to TRBD1. CDR3 length: 14 amino acids. Per germline, CDR1 SGDLS and CDR2 YYNGEE. The V gene end was trimmed by 0 bases and the J gene end by 5 bases; junction bases not matched to a gene: 1. CDR3 nucleotides: TGTGCCAGCAGCGTAGAACAGGGGACCGGGGAGCTGTTTTTT. Translation: CASSVEQGTGELFF.

V gene TRBV4-1 combines with J gene TRBJ1-4, with TRBD1 matching 8 bases. Germline V gives CDR1 MGHRA, CDR2 YSYEKL. V shed 3 bases, J shed 7 bases, and the junction held 10 bases outside the gene matches. This CDR3 contains 16 residues. CDR3 bases: TGCGCCAGCAGCCATAATGGACAGGGCGTAGGTGAAAAACTGTTTTTT. Protein sequence: CASSHNGQGVGEKLFF.

The chain uses TRBV10-3 and TRBJ2-7; 10 bases map to TRBD2. After removal of 0 bases from V and 6 bases from J, the junction contained 2 bases not matched to a gene. This CDR3 is 14 amino acids long. The germline V gene encodes CDR1 ENHRY and CDR2 SYGVKD. This chain's CDR3 is CAISESLAGGEQYF. The CDR3 nucleotides are TGTGCCATCAGTGAGTCTTTAGCGGGAGGCGAGCAGTACTTC.

About this clone: This same CDR3 is encoded by further DNA sequences in the sample. V and J are TRBV20-1 and TRBJ2-7; D is perhaps TRBD1 (5 bases). Deletions cut 3 bases from V and 4 bases from J, with 7 bases between. This CDR3 contains 11 residues. Germline-derived CDR1 and CDR2 are DFQATT and SNEGSKA (reference sequence). CDR3 coding DNA: TGCAGTGCTAGGGGGCTGTACGAGCAGTACTTC. This translates into CSARGLYEQYF.

This chain connects TRBV6-5 to TRBJ1-3; D is uncertain. V lost 7 bases and J lost 0, with 4 bases in between. CDR1 and CDR2 (germline): MNHEY, SVGAGI. The CDR3 is 12 amino acids. CDR3 protein: CASTSSGNTIYF. CDR3 sequence (DNA): TGTGCCAGCACTAGCTCTGGAAACACCATATATTTT.